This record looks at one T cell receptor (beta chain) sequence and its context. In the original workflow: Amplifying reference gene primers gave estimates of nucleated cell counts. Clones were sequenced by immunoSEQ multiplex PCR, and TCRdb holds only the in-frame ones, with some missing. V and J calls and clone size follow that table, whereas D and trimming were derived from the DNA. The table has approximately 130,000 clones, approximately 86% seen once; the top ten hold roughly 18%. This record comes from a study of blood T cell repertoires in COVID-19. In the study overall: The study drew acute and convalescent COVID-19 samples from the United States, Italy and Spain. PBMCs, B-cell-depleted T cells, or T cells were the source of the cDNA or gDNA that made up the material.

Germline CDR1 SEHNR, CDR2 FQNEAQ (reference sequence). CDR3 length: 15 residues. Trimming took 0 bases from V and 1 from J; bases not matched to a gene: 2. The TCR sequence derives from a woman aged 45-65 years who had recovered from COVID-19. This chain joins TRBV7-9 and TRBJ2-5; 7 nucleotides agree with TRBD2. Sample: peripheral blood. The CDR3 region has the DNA TGTGCCAGCAGCTTAGCGGGGGGGTTCCAAGAGACCCAGTACTTC. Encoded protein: CASSLAGGFQETQYF.